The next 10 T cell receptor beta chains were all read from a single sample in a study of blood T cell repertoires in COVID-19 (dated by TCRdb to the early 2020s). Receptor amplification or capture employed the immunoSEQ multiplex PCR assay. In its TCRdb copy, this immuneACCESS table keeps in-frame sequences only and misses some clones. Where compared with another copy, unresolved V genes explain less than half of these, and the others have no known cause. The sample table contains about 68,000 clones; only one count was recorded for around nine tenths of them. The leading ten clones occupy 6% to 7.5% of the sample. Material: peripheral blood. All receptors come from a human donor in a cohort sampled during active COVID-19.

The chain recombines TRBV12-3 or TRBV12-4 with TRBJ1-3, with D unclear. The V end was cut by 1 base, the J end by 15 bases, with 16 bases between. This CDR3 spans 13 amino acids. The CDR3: CASSLGVESVSYF. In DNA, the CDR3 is TGTGCCAGCAGTTTAGGGGTGGAGTCGGTGTCATATTTT.

Here the CDR3 DNA reads TGTGCCAGCAGCCAAGGAGTGAGAAATTCACCCCTCCACTTT. Translated: CASSQGVRNSPLHF. The chain uses TRBV5-4 and TRBJ1-6; D uncertain. Trimming removed 4 bases from V and 7 bases from J, with 12 bases in between. The CDR3 runs to 14 residues. Germline loops: CDR1 SGHNT, CDR2 YYREEE (reference sequence).

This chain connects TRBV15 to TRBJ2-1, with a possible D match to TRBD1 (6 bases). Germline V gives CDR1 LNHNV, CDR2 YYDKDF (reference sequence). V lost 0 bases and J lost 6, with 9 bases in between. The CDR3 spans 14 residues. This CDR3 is CATSRDAGVNEQFF. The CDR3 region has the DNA TGTGCCACCAGCAGAGATGCAGGGGTCAATGAGCAGTTCTTC. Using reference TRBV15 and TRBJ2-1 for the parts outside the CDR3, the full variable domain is DAMVIQNPRYQVTQFGKPVTLSCSQTLNHNVMYWYQQKSSQAPKLLFHYYDKDFNNEADTPDNFQSRRPNTSFCFLDIRSPGLGDTAMYLCATSRDAGVNEQFFGPGTRLTVL.

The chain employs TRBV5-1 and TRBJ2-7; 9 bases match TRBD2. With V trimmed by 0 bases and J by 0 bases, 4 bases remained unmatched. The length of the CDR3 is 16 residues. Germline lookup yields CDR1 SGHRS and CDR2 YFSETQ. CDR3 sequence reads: CASSLAASGVSYEQYF. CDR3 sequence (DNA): TGCGCCAGCAGCTTGGCCGCTAGCGGGGTCTCCTACGAGCAGTACTTC. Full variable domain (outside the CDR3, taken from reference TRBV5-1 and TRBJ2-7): KAGVTQTPRYLIKTRGQQVTLSCSPISGHRSVSWYQQTPGQGLQFLFEYFSETQRNKGNFPGRFSGRQFSNSRSEMNVSTLELGDSALYLCASSLAASGVSYEQYFGPGTRLTVT.

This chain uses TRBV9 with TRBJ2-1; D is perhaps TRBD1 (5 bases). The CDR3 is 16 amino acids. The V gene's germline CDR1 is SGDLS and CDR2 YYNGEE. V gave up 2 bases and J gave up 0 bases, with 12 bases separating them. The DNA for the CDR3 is TGTGCCAGCAGCGTCTCCGGACAAAGCTCCTACAATGAGCAGTTCTTC. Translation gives CASSVSGQSSYNEQFF.

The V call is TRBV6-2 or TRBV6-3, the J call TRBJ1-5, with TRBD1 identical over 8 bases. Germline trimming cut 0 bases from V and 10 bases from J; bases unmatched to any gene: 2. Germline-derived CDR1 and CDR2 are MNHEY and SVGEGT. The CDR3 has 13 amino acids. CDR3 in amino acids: CASSYSTGGPQHF. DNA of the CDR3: TGTGCCAGCAGTTACTCCACAGGGGGACCCCAGCATTTT.

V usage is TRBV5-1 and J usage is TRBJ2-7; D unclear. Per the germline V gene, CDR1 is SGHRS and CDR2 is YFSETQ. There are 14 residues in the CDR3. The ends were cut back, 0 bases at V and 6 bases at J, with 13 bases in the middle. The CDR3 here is CASSLAPPGGEQYF. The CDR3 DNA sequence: TGCGCCAGCAGCTTGGCCCCCCCCGGCGGCGAGCAGTACTTC.

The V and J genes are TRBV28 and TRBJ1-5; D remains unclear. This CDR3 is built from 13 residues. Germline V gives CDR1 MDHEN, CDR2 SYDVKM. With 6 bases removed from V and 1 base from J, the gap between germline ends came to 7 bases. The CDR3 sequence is CASSPSSNQPQHF. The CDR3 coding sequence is TGTGCCAGCAGCCCTAGCAGCAATCAGCCCCAGCATTTT.

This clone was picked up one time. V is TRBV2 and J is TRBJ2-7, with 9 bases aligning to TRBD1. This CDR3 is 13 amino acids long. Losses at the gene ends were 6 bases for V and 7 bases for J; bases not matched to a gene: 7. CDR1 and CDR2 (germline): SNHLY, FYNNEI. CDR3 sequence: CASRGQGNQEQYF. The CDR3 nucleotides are TGTGCCAGCAGGGGACAGGGTAATCAAGAGCAGTACTTC.

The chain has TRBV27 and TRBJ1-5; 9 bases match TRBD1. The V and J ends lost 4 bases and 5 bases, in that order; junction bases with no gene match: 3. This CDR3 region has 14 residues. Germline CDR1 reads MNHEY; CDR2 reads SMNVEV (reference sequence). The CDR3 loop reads CASSSGQGYQPQHF. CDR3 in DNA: TGTGCCAGCAGTTCGGGACAGGGCTATCAGCCCCAGCATTTT.